This T cell receptor beta chain emerged from a study of blood T cell repertoires in COVID-19. For the study at large: COVID-19 samples from acute and convalescent phases originated in the United States, Italy and Spain. PBMCs, B-cell-depleted T cells, or T cells provided the cDNA or gDNA that made up the material.

The protocol was immunoSEQ multiplex PCR, while the TCRdb copy is restricted to in-frame clones and leaves out a portion. The sample carries hundreds of thousands of clones, roughly 79% recorded once. The CDR3 contains 16 residues. The V and J ends lost 5 bases and 3 bases, in that order; junction bases with no gene match: 7. Germline V gene data show CDR1 as KGHSH and CDR2 as LQKENI. The J gene is TRBJ2-3, the V gene TRBV18; 11 bases agree with TRBD1. Material for sequencing was peripheral blood. The TCR was taken from a woman older than 75 with acute or convalescent COVID-19. CDR3 in DNA: TGTGCCAGCTCAGTAACCGGGACAGGGGGAACAGATACGCAGTATTTT. As protein: CASSVTGTGGTDTQYF.